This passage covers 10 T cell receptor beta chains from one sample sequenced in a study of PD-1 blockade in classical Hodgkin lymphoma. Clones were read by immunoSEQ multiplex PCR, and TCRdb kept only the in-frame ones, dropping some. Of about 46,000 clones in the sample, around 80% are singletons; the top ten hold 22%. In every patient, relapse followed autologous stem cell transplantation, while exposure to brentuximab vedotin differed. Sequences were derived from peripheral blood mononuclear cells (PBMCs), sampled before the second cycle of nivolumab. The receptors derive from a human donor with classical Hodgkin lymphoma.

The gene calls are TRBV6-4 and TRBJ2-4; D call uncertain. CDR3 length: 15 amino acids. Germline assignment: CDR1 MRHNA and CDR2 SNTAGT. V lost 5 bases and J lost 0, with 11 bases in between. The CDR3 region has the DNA TGTGCCAGCAGTCGACGAAAGCTAGCCAAAAACATTCAGTACTTC. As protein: CASSRRKLAKNIQYF.

CDR3 region: CASSLALGVPPFF. The CDR3 bases are TGTGCCAGCAGCTTAGCTTTGGGGGTCCCCCCGTTCTTC. The chain links TRBV7-6 to TRBJ2-1, with D perhaps matching TRBD1 or TRBD2 (5 bases each). CDR3 length: 13 amino acids. Germline V gene sequence: CDR1 SGHVS, CDR2 FNYEAQ. V was pared by 0 bases and J by 15 bases, with 15 bases between.

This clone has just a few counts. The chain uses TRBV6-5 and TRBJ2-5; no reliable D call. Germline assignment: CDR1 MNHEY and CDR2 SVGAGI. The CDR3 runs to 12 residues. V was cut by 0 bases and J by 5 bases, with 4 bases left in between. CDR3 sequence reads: CASSYSGETQYF. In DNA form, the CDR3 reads TGTGCCAGCAGTTACTCTGGGGAGACCCAGTACTTC.

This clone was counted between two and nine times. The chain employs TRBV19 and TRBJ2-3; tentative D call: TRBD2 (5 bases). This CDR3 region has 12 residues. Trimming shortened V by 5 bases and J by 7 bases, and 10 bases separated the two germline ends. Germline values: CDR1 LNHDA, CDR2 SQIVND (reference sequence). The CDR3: CASSQTGNTQYF. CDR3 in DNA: TGTGCCAGTAGTCAGACGGGAAATACGCAGTATTTT.

The CDR3 sequence is CASSEQGARYGYTF. The DNA for the CDR3 is TGTGCCAGCAGTGAGCAGGGGGCTCGCTATGGCTACACCTTC. The V call is TRBV6-1, the J call TRBJ1-2, with TRBD1 matching 8 bases. V shed 3 bases and J 4 bases; nucleotides not matched to a gene: 4. Germline CDR1 MNHNS, CDR2 SASEGT. The CDR3 loop spans 14 amino acids.

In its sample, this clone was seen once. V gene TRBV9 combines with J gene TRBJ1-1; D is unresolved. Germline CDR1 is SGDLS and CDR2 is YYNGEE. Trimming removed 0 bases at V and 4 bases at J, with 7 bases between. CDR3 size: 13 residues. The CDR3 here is CASSVEDGTEAFF. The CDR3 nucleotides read TGTGCCAGCAGCGTAGAGGACGGCACTGAAGCTTTCTTT.

Here the CDR3 reads CASSPRLAGGTDTQYF. Here the CDR3 DNA reads TGTGCCAGCAGCCCCCGACTAGCGGGAGGCACAGATACGCAGTATTTT. The rearrangement links TRBV7-3 to TRBJ2-3; 12 bases map to TRBD2. From germline, CDR1 is SGHTA and CDR2 FQGTGA. This CDR3 is 16 amino acids long. V lost 5 bases and J lost 1; bases outside the gene matches: 4.

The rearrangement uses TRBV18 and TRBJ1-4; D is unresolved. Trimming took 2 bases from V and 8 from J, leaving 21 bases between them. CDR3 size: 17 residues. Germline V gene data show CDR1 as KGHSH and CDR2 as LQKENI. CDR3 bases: TGTGCCAGCTCACCAATTCGACCACACACGGGGAACGAAAAACTGTTTTTT. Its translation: CASSPIRPHTGNEKLFF. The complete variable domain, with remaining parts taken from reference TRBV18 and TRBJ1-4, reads NAGVMQNPRHLVRRRGQEARLRCSPMKGHSHVYWYRQLPEEGLKFMVYLQKENIIDESGMPKERFSAEFPKEGPSILRIQQVVRGDSAAYFCASSPIRPHTGNEKLFFGSGTQLSVL.

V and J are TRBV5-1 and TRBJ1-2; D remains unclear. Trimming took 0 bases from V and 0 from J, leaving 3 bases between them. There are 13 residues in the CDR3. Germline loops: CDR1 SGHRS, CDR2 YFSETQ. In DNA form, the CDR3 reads TGCGCCAGCAGCTTGGCAGCTAACTATGGCTACACCTTC. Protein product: CASSLAANYGYTF.

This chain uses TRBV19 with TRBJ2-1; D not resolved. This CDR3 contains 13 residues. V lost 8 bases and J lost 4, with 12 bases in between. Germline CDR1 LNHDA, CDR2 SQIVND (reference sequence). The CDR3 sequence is CASGADAYNEQFF. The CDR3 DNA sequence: TGTGCCAGTGGCGCCGACGCGTACAATGAGCAGTTCTTC.